The rows below give T cell receptor beta chains drawn from one sample of a study of cytomegalovirus exposure and HLA in healthy donors. TCRdb's copy holds only in-frame clones and misses some; the assay was immunoSEQ multiplex PCR. The sample has around 190,000 clones, roughly 80% seen once. Sequencing input: PBMCs. The receptors derive from a woman aged 18 to 35 in good health and CMV-seronegative. CDR3s include the opening cysteine and the closing phenylalanine or tryptophan. The size entry is marked missing in some rows and otherwise reads once, few, many or a size class.

-	TRBV11-2	CASSFGGTYEQYF
-	TRBV19	CASRVEAGSAKTGYGYTF
-	TRBV6-1	CASSESGIPAADTQYF
-	TRBV6-5	CASTTSSSGNHEQYF
-	TRBV5-1	CASSLGAAGGPKSSGELFF
-	TRBV14	CASSQVSVAEQFF
once	TRBV7-7	CASSSQDRGLRNQPQHF
-	TRBV5-1	CASSVGQGAYNEQFF
-	TRBV2	CASRGTSGKGGELFF
-	TRBV6-5	CASSYSTDSGNTIYF
-	TRBV9	CASSVGQTQETQYF
-	TRBV4-1	CASTIAASSGNTIYF
-	TRBV28	CASSSGFGYGYTF
-	TRBV6-1	CASSRDRGVSDTQYF
-	TRBV7-2	CASSLYGENLYEEQYF
-	TRBV14	CASSPLGTDPRELFF
once	TRBV7-8	CASSRGAPRGTDTQYF
few	TRBV19	CASTSGAGNTIYF
-	TRBV7-2	CASSLTAAGADTQYF
-	TRBV30	CAWSVLGASGSYEQYF
-	TRBV30	CACHLGDSYEQYF
-	TRBV10-1	CASRQGQLTEAFF
-	TRBV5-1	CASSLGGSTGGSETQYF
-	TRBV7-3	CASSPTSTFNEQFF
once	TRBV30	CAWSPPGGVSSYEQYF
few	TRBV27	CASSPRPAGALDYEQYF
-	TRBV7-9	CSSRTGGNSPLHF
-	TRBV5-8	CASSFNPSSYNEQFF
-	TRBV18	CASSPARGAFNEQFF